Listed here are 32 T cell receptor beta chains from one sample, sequenced in a study of control samples from healthy donors and cancer patients. Profiled with immunoSEQ multiplex PCR; TCRdb holds only in-frame clones, not every one. The table lists around 83,000 clones, approximately 93% of them singletons. The material sequenced was PBMCs. The receptors were gathered from a woman aged 40-49 years with lung cancer.

The chain recombines TRBV5-6 with TRBJ1-1; no clear D gene. The V end was cut by 2 bases, the J end by 6 bases, with 5 bases between. This CDR3 comprises 11 residues. Looked up from germline, CDR1 is SGHDT and CDR2 is YYEEEE. The DNA of the CDR3 is TGTGCCAGCAGCTTCGGTCCTGAAGCTTTCTTT. Its translation is CASSFGPEAFF.

This clone was recorded once. In nucleotides, the CDR3 is TGTGCCAGCACCCTGTCAGGACTAGCGGGAGGTGAGCAGTTCTTC. Amino acids: CASTLSGLAGGEQFF. This sequence joins TRBV2 and TRBJ2-1, with TRBD2 identical over 14 bases. The CDR3 totals 15 residues. CDR1 SNHLY and CDR2 FYNNEI come from the germline V gene. J was trimmed by 9 bases and V by 7 bases; bases with no gene match: 8.

The rearrangement links TRBV7-9 to TRBJ2-1, with TRBD1 matching over 10 bases. Germline lookup yields CDR1 SEHNR and CDR2 FQNEAQ (reference sequence). The length of the CDR3 is 15 residues. Trimming cost V 3 bases and J 2 bases; bases outside gene matches: 1. CDR3 nucleotides: TGTGCCAGCAGCTTTGGGACAGGGGCCTACAATGAGCAGTTCTTC. Translating it yields CASSFGTGAYNEQFF.

The genes are TRBV19 and TRBJ2-1; 11 nucleotides agree with TRBD2. With V trimmed by 7 bases and J by 7 bases, 15 bases remained unmatched. This CDR3 spans 17 amino acids. Per the germline V gene, CDR1 is LNHDA and CDR2 is SQIVND (reference sequence). The CDR3 DNA reads as TGTGCCAGTACCATCGGGGGACTAGCGGAAGTCGTGAATGAGCAGTTCTTC. This codes for CASTIGGLAEVVNEQFF. Complete variable domain (other parts from reference TRBV19 and TRBJ2-1): DGGITQSPKYLFRKEGQNVTLSCEQNLNHDAMYWYRQDPGQGLRLIYYSQIVNDFQKGDIAEGYSVSREKKESFPLTVTSAQKNPTAFYLCASTIGGLAEVVNEQFFGPGTRLTVL.

The rearrangement uses TRBV27 and TRBJ2-3; D unclear. Germline V gives CDR1 MNHEY, CDR2 SMNVEV (reference sequence). There are 13 residues in the CDR3. The V and J ends lost 2 bases and 2 bases respectively, with 5 bases between them. CDR3 in DNA: TGTGCCAGCAGTTTAGGGGTCACAGATACGCAGTATTTT. This translates into CASSLGVTDTQYF.

This chain joins TRBV29-1 and TRBJ2-7; D may be TRBD1 (6 bases). V lost 5 bases, J lost 3 bases, and 14 bases lay in between. Germline CDR1 and CDR2: SQVTM and ANQGSEA. CDR3 size: 13 residues. The CDR3 here is CSVRGTSDYEQYF. CDR3 DNA: TGCAGCGTTCGAGGGACATCAGACTACGAGCAGTACTTC.

The V call is TRBV6-5, the J call TRBJ2-6; 9 bases fit TRBD1. CDR3 length: 15 residues. The germline V gene has CDR1 MNHEY and CDR2 SVGAGI. The V gene end was trimmed by 5 bases and the J gene end by 4 bases; junction bases not matched to a gene: 3. The chain's CDR3 is CASSTGGRGANVLTF. The CDR3 DNA is TGTGCCAGCAGTACAGGGGGCAGGGGGGCCAACGTCCTGACTTTC.

This sequence joins TRBV29-1 and TRBJ1-4; 9 positions match TRBD1. Trimming at V came to 6 bases and at J to 8 bases, leaving 7 bases not matched to a gene. This CDR3 is built from 13 residues. Germline assignment: CDR1 SQVTM and CDR2 ANQGSEA. CDR3 sequence: CSVMDRGNEKLFF. CDR3 coding DNA: TGCAGCGTGATGGACAGGGGAAACGAAAAACTGTTTTTT.

This chain connects TRBV18 to TRBJ1-3, with D unclear. The CDR3 runs to 15 residues. From germline, CDR1 is KGHSH and CDR2 LQKENI. V was pared by 6 bases and J by 0 bases, with 12 bases between. CDR3 in amino acids: CASSGTLNSGNTIYF. CDR3 in DNA: TGTGCCAGCTCGGGAACACTCAACTCTGGAAACACCATATATTTT.

This rearrangement joins TRBV4-1 to TRBJ1-2, with D hard to call. CDR1 MGHRA and CDR2 YSYEKL come from the germline V gene. CDR3 size: 13 residues. V dropped 1 base and J dropped 5 bases, with 8 bases sitting between them. CDR3 DNA sequence: TGCGCCAGCAGCCAAGGGGCAGGATATGGCTACACCTTC. Residues: CASSQGAGYGYTF.

This chain joins TRBV3-1 (or the pseudogene TRBV3-2) and TRBJ1-1; no clear D gene. Germline CDR1 reads LGHDT; CDR2 reads YNNKEL (reference sequence). The CDR3 is 13 residues long. V was pared by 1 base and J by 11 bases, with 14 bases between. CDR3 protein: CASSQGPPLGAFF. CDR3 DNA sequence: TGTGCCAGCAGCCAAGGACCCCCACTTGGGGCTTTCTTT.

This chain joins TRBV4-2 and TRBJ1-5; perhaps TRBD1 as D (5 bases). Looked up from germline, CDR1 is LGHNA and CDR2 is YNFKEQ. V lost 0 bases to trimming and J lost 4 bases, with 13 bases between them. The CDR3 spans 16 residues. DNA of the CDR3: TGTGCCAGCAGCCAAGACGGGACGGGTAGGAATCAGCCCCAGCATTTT. Translated: CASSQDGTGRNQPQHF.

Remarks on this clone: Germline and junction disagree at one end, which may indicate a read error. The chain recombines TRBV7-7 with TRBJ2-1, with TRBD1 matching over 9 bases. Germline CDR1 SSHAT, CDR2 FNYEAQ (reference sequence). This CDR3 contains 13 residues. CDR3 loop: CASSPDRGDEQFF. CDR3 bases: TGTGCTAGCAGCCCTGACAGGGGGGACGAGCAGTTCTTC.

The chain uses TRBV15 and TRBJ1-1; the D gene is possibly TRBD1 (5 bases). CDR3 length equals 16 residues. Germline V gene sequence: CDR1 LNHNV, CDR2 YYDKDF (reference sequence). V lost 1 base, J lost 5 bases, and 17 bases lay in between. CDR3 in DNA: TGTGCCACCAGCAGAGCAAGGGGCGCATGGGATACTGAAGCTTTCTTT. This codes for CATSRARGAWDTEAFF.

This rearrangement joins TRBV19 to TRBJ2-6, with D perhaps being TRBD1 or TRBD2 (5 bases each). Germline V gives CDR1 LNHDA, CDR2 SQIVND (reference sequence). The CDR3 spans 19 residues. V was clipped by 5 bases and J by 0 bases, with 20 bases between them. The CDR3 spells CASSANPGTVDSGANVLTF. The CDR3 coding sequence is TGTGCCAGTAGTGCAAATCCCGGGACCGTGGACTCTGGGGCCAACGTCCTGACTTTC.

The genes are TRBV5-5 and TRBJ1-4; no reliable D call. Trimming pared 3 bases from V and 3 bases from J, leaving 18 bases between. The CDR3 loop spans 17 amino acids. Germline CDR1 and CDR2: SGHKS and YYEKEE (reference sequence). In nucleotides, the CDR3 is TGTGCCAGCAGCTCGGCGGAGGTAGGGCCATCTAATGAAAAACTGTTTTTT. Translation: CASSSAEVGPSNEKLFF.

This clone was detected once. The chain couples TRBV28 to TRBJ2-3; D might be TRBD2 (6 bases). The germline V and J ends were trimmed by 6 bases and 2 bases, with 15 bases remaining between them. The CDR3 is 15 amino acids. Germline V gene lookup returns CDR1 MDHEN and CDR2 SYDVKM. The CDR3 sequence: CASSPPSGLTDTQYF. The CDR3 region has the DNA TGTGCCAGCAGCCCCCCCTCGGGACTCACAGATACGCAGTATTTT.

V usage is TRBV4-1 and J usage is TRBJ2-7, with 9 bases fitting TRBD2. The V and J ends lost 0 bases and 6 bases, in that order; junction bases with no gene match: 6. This CDR3 spans 15 amino acids. The germline CDR1 and CDR2 sequences are MGHRA and YSYEKL. The CDR3 loop is CASSQEPSGGFEQYF. In DNA form, the CDR3 reads TGCGCCAGCAGCCAAGAACCCAGCGGGGGGTTCGAGCAGTACTTC.

The chain combines TRBV19 with TRBJ2-2; D remains ambiguous. The V gene's germline CDR1 is LNHDA and CDR2 SQIVND (reference sequence). This CDR3 has 10 residues. The V end lost 4 bases, the J end lost 10 bases, and 4 bases lay between the germline ends. CDR3 loop: CASSNKELFF. In DNA form, the CDR3 reads TGTGCCAGTAGTAACAAGGAGCTGTTTTTT.

This chain connects TRBV19 to TRBJ1-5; 7 nucleotides line up with TRBD1. The ends lost 6 bases at V and 0 bases at J; junction bases unmatched: 8. Germline-derived CDR1 and CDR2 are LNHDA and SQIVND (reference sequence). The CDR3 covers 16 residues. CDR3: CASRSTGAYSNQPQHF. The CDR3, as DNA: TGTGCCAGTAGATCCACAGGGGCTTATAGCAATCAGCCCCAGCATTTT.

This chain links TRBV4-1 with TRBJ1-4; a weak D match, TRBD1 (5 bases). Germline CDR1 and CDR2: MGHRA and YSYEKL. The CDR3 length is 16 residues. The V and J ends lost 0 bases and 8 bases respectively, with 16 bases between them. The CDR3 nucleotides are TGCGCCAGCAGCCAAGAAGGGAGGGGAATAGGCGAAAAACTGTTTTTT. This gives the protein CASSQEGRGIGEKLFF.

The chain links TRBV5-1 to TRBJ2-7, with TRBD2 matching over 9 bases. Germline V CDR1 and CDR2: SGHRS, YFSETQ. The V and J ends lost 1 base and 0 bases, in that order; junction bases with no gene match: 5. CDR3 length equals 16 residues. The CDR3 protein is CASSLPSGVSSYEQYF. The CDR3 DNA reads as TGCGCCAGCAGCTTGCCTAGCGGGGTCAGCTCCTACGAGCAGTACTTC.

The chain employs TRBV27 and TRBJ1-6; D not certain. CDR1 is MNHEY, CDR2 SMNVEV, per germline (reference sequence). CDR3 length equals 13 residues. Trimming took 5 bases from V and 9 from J, leaving 11 bases between them. CDR3 sequence reads: CASSATSGSPLHF. The CDR3 DNA is TGTGCCAGCAGTGCTACTTCGGGTTCACCCCTCCACTTT.

The rearrangement uses TRBV6-6 and TRBJ2-1; TRBD2 aligns across 13 bases. Unmatched junction bases numbered 6, after V lost 6 bases and J lost 7 bases. Germline V CDR1 and CDR2: MNHNY, SVGAGI (reference sequence). The length of the CDR3 is 15 residues. DNA of the CDR3: TGTGCCAGCAGCCCCCGGACTAGCGGGGGAAATGAGCAGTTCTTC. It codes for CASSPRTSGGNEQFF.

The rearrangement joins TRBV6-5 to TRBJ1-4; TRBD1 matches 7 bases. The V gene's germline CDR1 is MNHEY and CDR2 SVGAGI. The CDR3 consists of 13 residues. V dropped 10 bases and J dropped 8; count of bases not matched to a gene: 10. The CDR3 protein is CATYRGWGEKLFF. CDR3 bases: TGTGCCACCTACAGGGGCTGGGGAGAAAAACTGTTTTTT.

This clone was detected once. The CDR3 is CASSLAGYNQPQHF. DNA for the CDR3: TGCGCCAGCAGCCTCGCAGGGTATAATCAGCCCCAGCATTTT. The chain couples TRBV4-1 to TRBJ1-5, with D maybe TRBD1 (5 bases). Between the trimmed V and J ends, which lost 4 bases and 4 bases, there was a span of 11 bases. There are 14 residues in the CDR3. Germline lookup yields CDR1 MGHRA and CDR2 YSYEKL.

This chain connects TRBV5-4 to TRBJ1-1; TRBD1 matches at 9 bases. The CDR3 extends over 15 amino acids. The germline V gene encodes CDR1 SGHNT and CDR2 YYREEE (reference sequence). The V and J ends lost 5 bases and 4 bases, in that order; junction bases with no gene match: 9. CDR3 DNA: TGTGCCAGCAGAAAGGACAGGGGCCCTGCCACTGAAGCTTTCTTT. It specifies CASRKDRGPATEAFF.

The rearrangement uses TRBV7-9 and TRBJ1-1; the D is unclear. This CDR3 is built from 11 residues. Trimming took off 4 bases at V and 10 bases at J, with 10 bases between the two ends. In germline, CDR1 is SEHNR, CDR2 FQNEAQ (reference sequence). The chain's CDR3 is CASSSSGGAFF. DNA for the CDR3: TGTGCCAGCAGCTCGTCCGGTGGAGCTTTCTTT.

The rearrangement uses TRBV3-1 (or the pseudogene TRBV3-2) and TRBJ2-2, with D possibly called TRBD1 or TRBD2 (5 bases each). V was trimmed by 7 bases and J by 1 base, leaving 13 bases between them. The CDR3 has 15 amino acids. Looked up from germline, CDR1 is LGHDT and CDR2 is YNNKEL (reference sequence). The CDR3 DNA follows: TGTGCCAGCACACCCGGGGCCCGGAACACCGGGGAGCTGTTTTTT. It yields the protein CASTPGARNTGELFF.

The rearrangement links TRBV2 to TRBJ2-3; a weak D match, TRBD2 (5 bases). Germline CDR1 reads SNHLY; CDR2 reads FYNNEI. Trimming took 7 bases from V and 4 from J, leaving 15 bases between them. CDR3 length: 14 amino acids. This CDR3 reads CASKGDLLPDTQYF. Written as DNA, the CDR3 is TGTGCCAGCAAGGGAGACCTCCTCCCAGATACGCAGTATTTT.

This chain uses TRBV6-2 or TRBV6-3 with TRBJ2-7, with TRBD2 identical over 11 bases. In germline, CDR1 is MNHEY, CDR2 SVGEGT. The CDR3 extends over 15 amino acids. V dropped 5 bases and J dropped 2; count of bases not matched to a gene: 5. CDR3 in amino acids: CASSERLAGTYEQYF. CDR3 coding DNA: TGTGCCAGCAGTGAGAGACTAGCGGGGACCTACGAGCAGTACTTC.

The rearrangement links TRBV3-1 (or the pseudogene TRBV3-2) to TRBJ1-3; no definite D call. From germline, CDR1 is LGHDT and CDR2 YNNKEL (reference sequence). V was clipped by 1 base and J by 3 bases, with 10 bases between them. The CDR3 runs 15 residues. The DNA of the CDR3 is TGTGCCAGCAGCCAAGCCCAGTTAGGTGGAAACACCATATATTTT. This gives the protein CASSQAQLGGNTIYF.